This entry concerns a single TCR beta chain. Antigen: not known. The CDR3 is 13 residues long. Germline CDR1 reads SGHNT; CDR2 reads YYREEE (reference sequence). Trimming left V 6 bases short and J 7 bases short, with 14 bases between. Measured with immunoSEQ multiplex PCR; TCRdb has only the in-frame clones, and not every one. The sample lists some 60,000 clones, more than 85% occurring once. The data were obtained in a study of OX40 agonist ivuxolimab in advanced cancers. About the research overall: Prior anti-PD-1, anti-PD-L1 or anti-CTLA-4 therapy was allowed; 30% to 40% had some.

Study results and caveats: Both blood CD4+ and CD8+ T cells showed clonal growth by week 6 at 0.1 to 3.0 mg/kg. Part of the nonresponder group also had normalized T-cell clonal expansion that was low.

Sample: CD4+ or CD8+ T cells sorted from blood, taken in a trial of the OX40 agonist ivuxolimab. The chain is built from TRBV5-4 and TRBJ2-1; the D gene is possibly TRBD2 (5 bases). The clonotype comes from an adult with an advanced solid tumor such as melanoma, head and neck, liver or kidney cancer. In DNA form, the CDR3 reads TGTGCCAGCACCCTGCAAGCGGCAAATGAGCAGTTCTTC. It codes for CASTLQAANEQFF.